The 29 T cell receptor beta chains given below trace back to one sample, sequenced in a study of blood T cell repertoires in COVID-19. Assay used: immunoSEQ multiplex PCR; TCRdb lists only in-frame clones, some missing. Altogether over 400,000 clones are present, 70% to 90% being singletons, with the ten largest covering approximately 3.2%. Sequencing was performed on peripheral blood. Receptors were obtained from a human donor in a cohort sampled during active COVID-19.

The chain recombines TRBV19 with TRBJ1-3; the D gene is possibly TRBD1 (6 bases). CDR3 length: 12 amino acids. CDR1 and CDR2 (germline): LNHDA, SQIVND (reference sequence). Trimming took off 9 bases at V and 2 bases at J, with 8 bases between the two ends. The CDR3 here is CASTGPGNTIYF. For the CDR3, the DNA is TGTGCCAGCACAGGGCCTGGAAACACCATATATTTT.

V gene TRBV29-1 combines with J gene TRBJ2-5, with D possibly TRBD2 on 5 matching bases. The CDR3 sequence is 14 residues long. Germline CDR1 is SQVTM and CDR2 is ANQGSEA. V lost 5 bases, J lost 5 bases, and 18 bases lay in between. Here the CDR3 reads CSVQVGSAGETQYF. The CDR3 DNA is TGCAGCGTTCAGGTGGGGAGCGCAGGCGAGACCCAGTACTTC.

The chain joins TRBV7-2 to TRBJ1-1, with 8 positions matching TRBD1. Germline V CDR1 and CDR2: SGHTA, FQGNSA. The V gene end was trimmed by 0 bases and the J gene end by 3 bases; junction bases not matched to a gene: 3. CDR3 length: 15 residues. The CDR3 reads CASSLAGTGDTEAFF. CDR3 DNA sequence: TGTGCCAGCAGCTTAGCCGGGACAGGAGACACTGAAGCTTTCTTT.

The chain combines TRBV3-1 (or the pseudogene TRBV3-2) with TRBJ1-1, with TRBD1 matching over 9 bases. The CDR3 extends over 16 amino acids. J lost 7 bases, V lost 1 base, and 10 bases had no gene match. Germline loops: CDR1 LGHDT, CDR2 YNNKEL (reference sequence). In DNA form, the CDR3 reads TGTGCCAGCAGCCAAGCGGACAGGGGAGCCTTAGATGAAGCTTTCTTT. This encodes CASSQADRGALDEAFF.

The CDR3, as DNA: TGCAGTGCTAGTCAGGGACTAGCGGGAGGCCGGGGCAATGAGCAGTTCTTC. It is translated as CSASQGLAGGRGNEQFF. The chain has TRBV20-1 and TRBJ2-1; 15 bases are shared with TRBD2. The ends lost 3 bases at V and 6 bases at J; junction bases unmatched: 9. The CDR3 is 17 residues long. Germline V CDR1 and CDR2: DFQATT, SNEGSKA (reference sequence).

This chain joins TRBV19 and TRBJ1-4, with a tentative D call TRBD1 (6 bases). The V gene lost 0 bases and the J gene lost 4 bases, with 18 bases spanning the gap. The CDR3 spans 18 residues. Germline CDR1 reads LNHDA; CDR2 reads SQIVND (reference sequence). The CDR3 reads CASSIDPIRTAGNEKLFF. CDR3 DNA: TGTGCCAGTAGTATAGACCCCATCCGGACAGCTGGTAATGAAAAACTGTTTTTT.

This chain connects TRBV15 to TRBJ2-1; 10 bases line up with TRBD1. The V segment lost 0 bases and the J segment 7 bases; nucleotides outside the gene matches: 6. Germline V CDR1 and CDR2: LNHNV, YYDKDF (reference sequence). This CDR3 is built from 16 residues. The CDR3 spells CATSREGTGVRNEQFF. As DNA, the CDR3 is TGTGCCACCAGCAGAGAAGGGACAGGGGTTAGGAATGAGCAGTTCTTC. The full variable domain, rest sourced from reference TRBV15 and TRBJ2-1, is DAMVIQNPRYQVTQFGKPVTLSCSQTLNHNVMYWYQQKSSQAPKLLFHYYDKDFNNEADTPDNFQSRRPNTSFCFLDIRSPGLGDTAMYLCATSREGTGVRNEQFFGPGTRLTVL.

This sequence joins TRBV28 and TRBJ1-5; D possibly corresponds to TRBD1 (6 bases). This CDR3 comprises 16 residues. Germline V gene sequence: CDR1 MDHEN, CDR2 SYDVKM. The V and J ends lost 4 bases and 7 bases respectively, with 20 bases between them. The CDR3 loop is CASSSLAGGGHQPQHF. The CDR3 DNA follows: TGTGCCAGCAGTTCCCTAGCCGGGGGGGGGCACCAGCCCCAGCATTTT.

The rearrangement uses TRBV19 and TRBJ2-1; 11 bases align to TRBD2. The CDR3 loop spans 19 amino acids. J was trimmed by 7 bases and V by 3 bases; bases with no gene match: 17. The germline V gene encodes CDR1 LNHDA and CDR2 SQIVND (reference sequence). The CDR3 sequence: CASSILSLAGGGWENEQFF. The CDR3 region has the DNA TGTGCCAGTAGTATCCTGAGCCTAGCGGGAGGAGGATGGGAAAATGAGCAGTTCTTC.

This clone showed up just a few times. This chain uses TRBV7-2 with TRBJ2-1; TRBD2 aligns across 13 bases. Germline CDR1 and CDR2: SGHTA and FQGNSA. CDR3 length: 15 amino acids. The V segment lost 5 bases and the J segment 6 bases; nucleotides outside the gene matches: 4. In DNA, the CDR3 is TGTGCCAGCAGCCCGGGACTAGCGGGATCCAATGAGCAGTTCTTC. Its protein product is CASSPGLAGSNEQFF.

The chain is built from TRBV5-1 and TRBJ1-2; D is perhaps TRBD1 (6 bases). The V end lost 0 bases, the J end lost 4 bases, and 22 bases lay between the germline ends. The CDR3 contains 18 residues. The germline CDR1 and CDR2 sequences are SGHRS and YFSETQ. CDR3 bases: TGCGCCAGCAGCTTGGGGACAGAAATTATCCCGAGGGGCTATGGCTACACCTTC. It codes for CASSLGTEIIPRGYGYTF.

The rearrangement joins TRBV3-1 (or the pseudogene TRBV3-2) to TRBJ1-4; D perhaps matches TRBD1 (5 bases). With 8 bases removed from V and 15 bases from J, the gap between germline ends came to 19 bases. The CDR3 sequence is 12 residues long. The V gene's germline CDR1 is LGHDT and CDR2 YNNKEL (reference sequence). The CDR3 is CASSISAGVVFF. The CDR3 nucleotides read TGTGCCAGCTCCATTTCGGCGGGGGTGGTGTTTTTT.

CDR3 in DNA: TGTGCCAGCAGACTCTCGACAGGGCAAAGAAATTCACCCCTCCACTTT. Encoded protein: CASRLSTGQRNSPLHF. This chain links TRBV7-2 with TRBJ1-6, with 7 bases lining up with TRBD1. Trimming removed 6 bases from V and 7 bases from J; junction bases left unmatched: 12. There are 16 residues in the CDR3. Germline loops: CDR1 SGHTA, CDR2 FQGNSA.

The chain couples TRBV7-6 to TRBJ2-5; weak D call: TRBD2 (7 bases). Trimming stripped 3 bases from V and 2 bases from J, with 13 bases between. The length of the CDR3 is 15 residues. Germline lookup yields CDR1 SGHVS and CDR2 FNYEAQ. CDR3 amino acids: CASSLGRGAQETQYF. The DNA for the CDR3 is TGTGCCAGCAGCTTGGGTCGGGGGGCACAAGAGACCCAGTACTTC.

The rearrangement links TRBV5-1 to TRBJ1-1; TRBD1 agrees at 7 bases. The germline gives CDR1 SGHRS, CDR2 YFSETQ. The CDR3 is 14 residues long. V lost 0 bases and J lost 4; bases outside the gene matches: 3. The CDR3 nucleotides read TGCGCCAGCAGCTTGGGAGCAGGGGGCACTGAAGCTTTCTTT. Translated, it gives CASSLGAGGTEAFF.

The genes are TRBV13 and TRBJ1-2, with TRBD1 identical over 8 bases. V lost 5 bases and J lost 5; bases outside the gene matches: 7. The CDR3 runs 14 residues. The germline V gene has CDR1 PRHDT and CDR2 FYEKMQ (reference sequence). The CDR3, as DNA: TGTGCCAGCAGCGAACAGGGGGTAGGGTATGGCTACACCTTC. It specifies CASSEQGVGYGYTF.

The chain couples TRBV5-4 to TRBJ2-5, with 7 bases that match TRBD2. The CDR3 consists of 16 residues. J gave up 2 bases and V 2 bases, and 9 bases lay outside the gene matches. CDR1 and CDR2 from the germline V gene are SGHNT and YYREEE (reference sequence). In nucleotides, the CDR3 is TGTGCCAGCAGCTTCGGACTAGTAATTGGTCAAGAGACCCAGTACTTC. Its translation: CASSFGLVIGQETQYF.

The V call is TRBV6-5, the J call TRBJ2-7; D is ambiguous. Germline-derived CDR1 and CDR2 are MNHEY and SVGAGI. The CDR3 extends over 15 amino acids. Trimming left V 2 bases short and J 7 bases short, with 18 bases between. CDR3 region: CASSYALSILREQYF. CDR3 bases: TGTGCCAGCAGTTACGCCCTGAGCATCCTACGGGAGCAGTACTTC.

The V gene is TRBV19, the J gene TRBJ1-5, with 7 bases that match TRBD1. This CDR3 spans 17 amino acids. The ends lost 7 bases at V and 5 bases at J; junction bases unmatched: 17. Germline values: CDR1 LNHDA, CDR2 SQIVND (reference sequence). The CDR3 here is CASTNRGPRQGHQPQHF. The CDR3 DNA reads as TGTGCCAGTACCAATAGGGGGCCCCGCCAGGGCCATCAGCCCCAGCATTTT.

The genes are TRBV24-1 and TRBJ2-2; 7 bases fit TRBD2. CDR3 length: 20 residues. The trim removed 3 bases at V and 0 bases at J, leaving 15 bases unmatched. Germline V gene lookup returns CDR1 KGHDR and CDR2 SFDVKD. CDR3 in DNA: TGTGCCACCAGTGATCCGCCCGGGACTATTTACCAACCGAACACCGGGGAGCTGTTTTTT. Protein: CATSDPPGTIYQPNTGELFF.

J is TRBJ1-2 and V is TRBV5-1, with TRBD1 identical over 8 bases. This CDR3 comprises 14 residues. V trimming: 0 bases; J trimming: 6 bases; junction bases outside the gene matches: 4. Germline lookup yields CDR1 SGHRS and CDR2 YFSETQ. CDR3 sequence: CASSLDRGTHGYTF. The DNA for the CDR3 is TGCGCCAGCAGCTTGGACAGGGGGACTCATGGCTACACCTTC.

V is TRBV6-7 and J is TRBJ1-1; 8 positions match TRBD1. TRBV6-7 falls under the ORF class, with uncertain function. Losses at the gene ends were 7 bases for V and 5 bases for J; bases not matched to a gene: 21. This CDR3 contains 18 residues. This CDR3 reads CASTLYTGQGANVTEAFF. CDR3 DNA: TGTGCCAGCACCCTATACACGGGGCAGGGGGCAAATGTAACTGAAGCTTTCTTT.

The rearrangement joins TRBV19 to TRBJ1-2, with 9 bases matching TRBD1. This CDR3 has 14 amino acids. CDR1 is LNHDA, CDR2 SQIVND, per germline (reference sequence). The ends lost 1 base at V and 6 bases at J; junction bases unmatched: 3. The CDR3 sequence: CASSIGDRVHGYTF. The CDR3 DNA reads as TGTGCCAGTAGTATAGGGGACAGGGTTCATGGCTACACCTTC.

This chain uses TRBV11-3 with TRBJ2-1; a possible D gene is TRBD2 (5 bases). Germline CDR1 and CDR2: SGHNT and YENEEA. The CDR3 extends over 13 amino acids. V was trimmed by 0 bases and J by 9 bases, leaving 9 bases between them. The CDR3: CASSLERGPEQFF. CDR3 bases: TGTGCCAGCAGCTTAGAACGAGGGCCTGAGCAGTTCTTC.

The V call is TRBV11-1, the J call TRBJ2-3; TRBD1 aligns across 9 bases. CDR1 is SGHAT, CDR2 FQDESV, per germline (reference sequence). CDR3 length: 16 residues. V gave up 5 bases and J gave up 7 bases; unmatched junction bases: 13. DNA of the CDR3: TGTGCCAGCAGCCAGGACAGGGGCCGGGATGCGAATACGCAGTATTTT. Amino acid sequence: CASSQDRGRDANTQYF.

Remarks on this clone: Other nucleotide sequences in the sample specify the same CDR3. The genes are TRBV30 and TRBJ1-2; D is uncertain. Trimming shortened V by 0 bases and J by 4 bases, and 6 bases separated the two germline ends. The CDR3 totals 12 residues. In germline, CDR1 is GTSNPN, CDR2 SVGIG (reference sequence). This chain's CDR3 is CAWSVSLYGYTF. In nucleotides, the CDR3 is TGTGCCTGGAGTGTAAGCCTCTATGGCTACACCTTC.

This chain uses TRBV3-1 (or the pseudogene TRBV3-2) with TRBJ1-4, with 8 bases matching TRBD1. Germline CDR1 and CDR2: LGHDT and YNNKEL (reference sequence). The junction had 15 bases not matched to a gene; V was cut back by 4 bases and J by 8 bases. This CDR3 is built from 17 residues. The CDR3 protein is CASSPVPGQVQIEKLFF. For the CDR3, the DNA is TGTGCCAGCAGCCCTGTCCCGGGACAGGTACAGATCGAAAAACTGTTTTTT.

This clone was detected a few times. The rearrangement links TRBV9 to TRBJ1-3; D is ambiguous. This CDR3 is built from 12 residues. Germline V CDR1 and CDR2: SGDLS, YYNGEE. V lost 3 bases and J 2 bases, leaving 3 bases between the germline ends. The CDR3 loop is CASSATGNTIYF. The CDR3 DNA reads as TGTGCCAGCAGCGCAACTGGAAACACCATATATTTT.

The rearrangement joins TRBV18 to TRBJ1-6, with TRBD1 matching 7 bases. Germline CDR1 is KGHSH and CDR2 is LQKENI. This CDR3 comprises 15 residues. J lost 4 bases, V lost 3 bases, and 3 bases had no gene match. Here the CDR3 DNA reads TGTGCCAGCTCACCCGGGACAGTTTATAATTCACCCCTCCACTTT. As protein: CASSPGTVYNSPLHF.